The clone carrying this TCR beta chain was seen just once. Antigen specificity is unknown. These data originate in a study of tissue T cells after allogeneic stem cell transplantation. Study-wide context: Patients with graft-versus-host disease had grafts: several unmodified, three CD34-selected and T-cell-depleted. Smaller viable blood or marrow samples skipped sorting for direct DNA extraction.

TCRdb keeps only in-frame clones here, not all; method: immunoSEQ multiplex PCR. The repertoire has tens of thousands of clones, roughly 92% of them found once; the top ten carry 3.8%. Study results and caveats: Some tissue clones might be persisting host cells; their alloreactivity or antigen specificity was not determined. Few T cell clones were shared across patients, but motif clusters showed tissue-specific shared signatures.

Germline V gene data show CDR1 as SGDLS and CDR2 as YYNGEE. V shed 0 bases and J shed 2 bases, with 11 bases lying between them. This CDR3 region has 15 residues. This rearrangement joins TRBV9 to TRBJ1-2; tentative D call: TRBD1 (5 bases). This receptor was obtained from a woman aged 40-75 years who later had graft-versus-host disease after an allogeneic stem cell transplant. The sequencing here drew on blood, taken before transplantation. For the CDR3, the DNA is TGTGCCAGCAGCGTAGAGAGGGGAGGGAACTATGGCTACACCTTC. Its translation: CASSVERGGNYGYTF.